This entry lists 2 T cell receptor beta chains sequenced from one sample in a study of T cell repertoires in cytomegalovirus infection. TCRdb ran MiXCR on the reads and lists one entry per CDR3 protein. This repertoire shows around 450,000 distinct CDR3 sequences, around 10% found once; its top ten account for approximately 10%. The sample consisted of PBMCs. These receptors all come from a human donor in good health (CMV status not recorded). Some clones in this sample may be carry-over from other donors' samples.

This clonotype was seen many times. The genes are TRBV7-9 and TRBJ1-4; TRBD1 aligns across 7 bases. Germline values: CDR1 SEHNR, CDR2 FQNEAQ (reference sequence). V was clipped by 0 bases and J by 4 bases; unmatched bases: 8. The CDR3 is 17 residues long. This CDR3 is CASSLAGTVRFNEKLFF. The CDR3 DNA is TGTGCCAGCAGCTTAGCCGGGACAGTACGATTTAATGAAAAACTGTTTTTT.

This clonotype was picked up many times. The J gene is TRBJ2-1, the V gene TRBV6-5, with 10 bases matching TRBD2. With V trimmed by 0 bases and J by 13 bases, 12 bases remained unmatched. The CDR3 spans 16 residues. The germline V gene encodes CDR1 MNHEY and CDR2 SVGAGI. The CDR3 coding sequence is TGTGCCAGCAGTTACTCGAGGAGCGGGAGGGCAATGAGCCAGTTCTTC. It translates to CASSYSRSGRAMSQFF.